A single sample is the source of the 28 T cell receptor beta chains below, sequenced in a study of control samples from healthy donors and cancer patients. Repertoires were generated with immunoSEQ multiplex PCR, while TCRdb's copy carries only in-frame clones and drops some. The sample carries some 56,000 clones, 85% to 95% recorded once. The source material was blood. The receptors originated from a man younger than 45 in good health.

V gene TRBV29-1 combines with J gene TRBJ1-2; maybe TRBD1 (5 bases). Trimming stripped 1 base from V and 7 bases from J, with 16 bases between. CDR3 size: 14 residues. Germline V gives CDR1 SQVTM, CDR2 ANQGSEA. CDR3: CSVEAGTHRTGYTF. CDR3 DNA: TGCAGCGTTGAAGCTGGGACTCATCGGACTGGCTACACCTTC.

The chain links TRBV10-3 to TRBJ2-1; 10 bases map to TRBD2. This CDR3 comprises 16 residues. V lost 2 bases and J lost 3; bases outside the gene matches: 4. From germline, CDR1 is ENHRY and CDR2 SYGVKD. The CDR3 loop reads CAISEITSGIYNEQFF. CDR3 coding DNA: TGTGCCATCAGTGAGATTACTAGCGGGATCTACAATGAGCAGTTCTTC.

CDR3 in DNA: TGTGCCAGCAGTGGTTTGATGCAGGGTGGCGCCGGGGAGCTGTTTTTT. This translates into CASSGLMQGGAGELFF. The chain links TRBV6-1 to TRBJ2-2, with D maybe TRBD1 (5 bases). The CDR3 spans 16 residues. V was pared by 4 bases and J by 6 bases, with 18 bases between. Germline-derived CDR1 and CDR2 are MNHNS and SASEGT.

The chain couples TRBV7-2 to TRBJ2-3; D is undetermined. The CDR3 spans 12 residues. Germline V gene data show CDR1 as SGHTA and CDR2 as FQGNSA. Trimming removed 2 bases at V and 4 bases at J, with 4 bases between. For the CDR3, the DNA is TGTGCCAGCAGCTTAAGTGCAGATACGCAGTATTTT. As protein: CASSLSADTQYF.

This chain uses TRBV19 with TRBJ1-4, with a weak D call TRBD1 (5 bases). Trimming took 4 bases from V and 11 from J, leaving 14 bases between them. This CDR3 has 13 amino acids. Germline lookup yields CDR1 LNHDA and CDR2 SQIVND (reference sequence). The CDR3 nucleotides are TGTGCCAGTAGTACCCAAATGGGGGAGAAACTGTTTTTT. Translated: CASSTQMGEKLFF.

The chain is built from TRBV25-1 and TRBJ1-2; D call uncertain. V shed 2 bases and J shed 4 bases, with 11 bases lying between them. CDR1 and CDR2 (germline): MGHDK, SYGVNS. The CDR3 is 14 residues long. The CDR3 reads CASSERVTSYGYTF. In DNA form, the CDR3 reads TGTGCCAGCAGTGAACGGGTGACCTCCTATGGCTACACCTTC.

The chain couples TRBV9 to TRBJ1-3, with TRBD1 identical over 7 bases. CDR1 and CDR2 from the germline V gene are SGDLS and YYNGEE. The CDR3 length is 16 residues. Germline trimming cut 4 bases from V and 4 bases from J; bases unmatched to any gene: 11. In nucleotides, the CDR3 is TGTGCCAGCAGCATTGGATGGACAGGCCTGGGAAACACCATATATTTT. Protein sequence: CASSIGWTGLGNTIYF. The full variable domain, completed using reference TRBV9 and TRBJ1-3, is DSGVTQTPKHLITATGQRVTLRCSPRSGDLSVYWYQQSLDQGLQFLIQYYNGEERAKGNILERFSAQQFPDLHSELNLSSLELGDSALYFCASSIGWTGLGNTIYFGEGSWLTVV.

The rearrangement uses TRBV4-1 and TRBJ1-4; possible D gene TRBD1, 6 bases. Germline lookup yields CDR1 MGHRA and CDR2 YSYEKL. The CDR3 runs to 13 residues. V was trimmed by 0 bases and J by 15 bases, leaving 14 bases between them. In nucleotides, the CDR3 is TGCGCCAGCAGCCAAGAACCCGGGGCAGGGGTGTTTTTT. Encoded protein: CASSQEPGAGVFF.

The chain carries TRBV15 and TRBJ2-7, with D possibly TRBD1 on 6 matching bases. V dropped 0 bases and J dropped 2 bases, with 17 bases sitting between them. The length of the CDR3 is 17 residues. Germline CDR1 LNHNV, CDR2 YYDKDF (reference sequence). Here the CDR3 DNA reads TGTGCCACCAGCAGAGATTTCCCGGACAGATTCCCCTACGAGCAGTACTTC. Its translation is CATSRDFPDRFPYEQYF.

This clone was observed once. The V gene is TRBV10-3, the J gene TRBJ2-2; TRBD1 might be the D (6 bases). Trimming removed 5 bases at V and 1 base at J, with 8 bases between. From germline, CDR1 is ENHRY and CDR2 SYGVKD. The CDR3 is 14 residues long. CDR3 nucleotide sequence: TGTGCCATCAGTATACAGGGGAACACCGGGGAGCTGTTTTTT. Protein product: CAISIQGNTGELFF.

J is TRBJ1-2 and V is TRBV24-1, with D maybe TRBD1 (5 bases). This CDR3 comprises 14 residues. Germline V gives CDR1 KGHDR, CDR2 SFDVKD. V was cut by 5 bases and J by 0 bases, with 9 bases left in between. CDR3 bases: TGTGCCACCAGTGGGGGCGAGGCTAACTATGGCTACACCTTC. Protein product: CATSGGEANYGYTF.

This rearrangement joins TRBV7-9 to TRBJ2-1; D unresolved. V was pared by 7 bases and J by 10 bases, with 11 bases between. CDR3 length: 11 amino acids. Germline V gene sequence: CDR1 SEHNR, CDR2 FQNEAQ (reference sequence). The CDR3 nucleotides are TGTGCCAGCACGGACGCGCCCGAGCAGTTCTTC. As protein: CASTDAPEQFF.

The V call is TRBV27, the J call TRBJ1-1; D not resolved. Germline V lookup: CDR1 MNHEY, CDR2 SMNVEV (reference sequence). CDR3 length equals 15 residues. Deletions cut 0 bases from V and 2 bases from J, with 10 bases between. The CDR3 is CASSLSITVNTEAFF. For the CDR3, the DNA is TGTGCCAGCAGTTTATCGATAACAGTCAACACTGAAGCTTTCTTT.

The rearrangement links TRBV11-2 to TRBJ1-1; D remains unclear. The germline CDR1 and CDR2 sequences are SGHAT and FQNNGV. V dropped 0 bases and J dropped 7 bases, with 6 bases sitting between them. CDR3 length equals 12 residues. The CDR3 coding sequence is TGTGCCAGCAGCTTAGAGAGGCATGAAGCTTTCTTT. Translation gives CASSLERHEAFF.

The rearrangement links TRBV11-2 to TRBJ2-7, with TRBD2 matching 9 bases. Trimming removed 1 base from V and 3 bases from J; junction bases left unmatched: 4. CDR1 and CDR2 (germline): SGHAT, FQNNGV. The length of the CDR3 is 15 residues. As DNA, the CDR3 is TGTGCCAGCAGCTTAGTTGTGACTAGCGGCTACGAGCAGTACTTC. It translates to CASSLVVTSGYEQYF.

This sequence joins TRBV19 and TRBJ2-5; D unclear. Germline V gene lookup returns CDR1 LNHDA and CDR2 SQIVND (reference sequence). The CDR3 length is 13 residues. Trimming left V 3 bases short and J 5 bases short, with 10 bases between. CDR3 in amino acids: CASSMRELETQYF. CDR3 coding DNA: TGTGCCAGTAGTATGCGTGAACTTGAGACCCAGTACTTC.

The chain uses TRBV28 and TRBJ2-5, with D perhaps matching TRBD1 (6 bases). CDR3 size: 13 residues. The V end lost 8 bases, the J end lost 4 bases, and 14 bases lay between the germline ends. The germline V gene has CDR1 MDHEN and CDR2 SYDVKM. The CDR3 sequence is CASGAGVPETQYF. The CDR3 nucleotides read TGTGCCAGCGGAGCAGGGGTTCCAGAGACCCAGTACTTC.

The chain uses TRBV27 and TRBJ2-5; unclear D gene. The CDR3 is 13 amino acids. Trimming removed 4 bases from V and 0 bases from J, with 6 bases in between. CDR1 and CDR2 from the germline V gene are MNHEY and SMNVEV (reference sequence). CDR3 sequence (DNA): TGTGCCAGCAGTTCCCTGTACCAAGAGACCCAGTACTTC. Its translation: CASSSLYQETQYF.

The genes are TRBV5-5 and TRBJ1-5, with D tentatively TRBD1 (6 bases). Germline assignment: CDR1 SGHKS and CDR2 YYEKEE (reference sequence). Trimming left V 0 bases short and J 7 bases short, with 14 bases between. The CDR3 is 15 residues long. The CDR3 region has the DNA TGTGCCAGCAGCTTGGTCCAGACAGGTTCACAGCCCCAGCATTTT. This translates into CASSLVQTGSQPQHF.

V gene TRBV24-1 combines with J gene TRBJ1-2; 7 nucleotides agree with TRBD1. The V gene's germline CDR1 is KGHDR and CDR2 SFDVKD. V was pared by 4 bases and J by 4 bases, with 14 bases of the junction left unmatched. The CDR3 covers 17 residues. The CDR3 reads CATSDMTGIHWGYGYTF. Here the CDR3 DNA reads TGTGCCACCAGTGACATGACAGGGATCCACTGGGGCTATGGCTACACCTTC.

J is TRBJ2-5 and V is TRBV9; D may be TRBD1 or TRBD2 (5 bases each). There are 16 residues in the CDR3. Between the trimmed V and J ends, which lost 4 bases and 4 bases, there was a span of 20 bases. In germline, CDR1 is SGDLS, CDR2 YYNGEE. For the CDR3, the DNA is TGTGCCAGCAGCCTCTCCCGGGACGGCGAGGGAGAGACCCAGTACTTC. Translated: CASSLSRDGEGETQYF.

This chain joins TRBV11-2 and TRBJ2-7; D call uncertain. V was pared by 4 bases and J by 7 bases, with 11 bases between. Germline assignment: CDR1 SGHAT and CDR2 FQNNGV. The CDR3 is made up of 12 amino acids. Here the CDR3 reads CASSSQSWEQYF. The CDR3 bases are TGTGCCAGCAGCTCCCAATCCTGGGAGCAGTACTTC. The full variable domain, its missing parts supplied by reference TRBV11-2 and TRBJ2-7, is EAGVAQSPRYKIIEKRQSVAFWCNPISGHATLYWYQQILGQGPKLLIQFQNNGVVDDSQLPKDRFSAERLKGVDSTLKIQPAKLEDSAVYLCASSSQSWEQYFGPGTRLTVT.

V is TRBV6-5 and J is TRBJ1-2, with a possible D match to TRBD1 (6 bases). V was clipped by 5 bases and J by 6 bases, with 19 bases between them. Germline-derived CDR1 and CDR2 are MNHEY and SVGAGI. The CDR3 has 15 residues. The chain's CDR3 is CASSLSGARRNGYTF. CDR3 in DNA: TGTGCCAGCAGTCTTTCGGGGGCGCGGAGGAATGGCTACACCTTC.

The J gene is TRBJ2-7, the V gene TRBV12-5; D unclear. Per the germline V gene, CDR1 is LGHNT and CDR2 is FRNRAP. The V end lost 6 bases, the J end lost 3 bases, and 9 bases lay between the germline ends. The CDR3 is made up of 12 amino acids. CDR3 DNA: TGTGCTAGTGGCCTCCCCAACTACGAGCAGTACTTC. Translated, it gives CASGLPNYEQYF. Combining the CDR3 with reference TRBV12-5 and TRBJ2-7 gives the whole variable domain DARVTQTPRHKVTEMGQEVTMRCQPILGHNTVFWYRQTMMQGLELLAYFRNRAPLDDSGMPKDRFSAEMPDATLATLKIQPSEPRDSAVYFCASGLPNYEQYFGPGTRLTVT.

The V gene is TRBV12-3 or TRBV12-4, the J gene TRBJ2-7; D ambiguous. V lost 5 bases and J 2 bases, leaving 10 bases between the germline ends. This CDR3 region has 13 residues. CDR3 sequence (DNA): TGTGCCAGCAGTCCCCCCGGCCCCTACGAGCAGTACTTC. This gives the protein CASSPPGPYEQYF.

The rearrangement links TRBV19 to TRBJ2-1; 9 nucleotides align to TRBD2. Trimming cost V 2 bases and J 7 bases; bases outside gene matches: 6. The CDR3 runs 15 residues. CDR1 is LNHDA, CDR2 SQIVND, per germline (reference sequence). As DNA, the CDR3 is TGTGCCAGTAGTATACTTAGCGGGAGTTGGAATGAGCAGTTCTTC. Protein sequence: CASSILSGSWNEQFF. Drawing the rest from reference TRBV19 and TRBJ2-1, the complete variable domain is DGGITQSPKYLFRKEGQNVTLSCEQNLNHDAMYWYRQDPGQGLRLIYYSQIVNDFQKGDIAEGYSVSREKKESFPLTVTSAQKNPTAFYLCASSILSGSWNEQFFGPGTRLTVL.

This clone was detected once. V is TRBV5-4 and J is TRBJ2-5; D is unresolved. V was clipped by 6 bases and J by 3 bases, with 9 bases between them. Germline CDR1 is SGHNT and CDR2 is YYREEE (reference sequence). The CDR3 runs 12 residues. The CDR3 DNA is TGTGCCAGCAAAGGGTTGGAAGAGACCCAGTACTTC. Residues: CASKGLEETQYF.

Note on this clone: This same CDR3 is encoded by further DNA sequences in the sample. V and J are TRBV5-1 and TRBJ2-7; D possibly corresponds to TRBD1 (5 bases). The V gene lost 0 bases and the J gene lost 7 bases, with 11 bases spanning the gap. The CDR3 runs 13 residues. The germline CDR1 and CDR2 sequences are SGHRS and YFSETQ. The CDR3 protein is CASSLAQGGEQYF. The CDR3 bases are TGCGCCAGCAGCTTGGCTCAGGGTGGGGAGCAGTACTTC.